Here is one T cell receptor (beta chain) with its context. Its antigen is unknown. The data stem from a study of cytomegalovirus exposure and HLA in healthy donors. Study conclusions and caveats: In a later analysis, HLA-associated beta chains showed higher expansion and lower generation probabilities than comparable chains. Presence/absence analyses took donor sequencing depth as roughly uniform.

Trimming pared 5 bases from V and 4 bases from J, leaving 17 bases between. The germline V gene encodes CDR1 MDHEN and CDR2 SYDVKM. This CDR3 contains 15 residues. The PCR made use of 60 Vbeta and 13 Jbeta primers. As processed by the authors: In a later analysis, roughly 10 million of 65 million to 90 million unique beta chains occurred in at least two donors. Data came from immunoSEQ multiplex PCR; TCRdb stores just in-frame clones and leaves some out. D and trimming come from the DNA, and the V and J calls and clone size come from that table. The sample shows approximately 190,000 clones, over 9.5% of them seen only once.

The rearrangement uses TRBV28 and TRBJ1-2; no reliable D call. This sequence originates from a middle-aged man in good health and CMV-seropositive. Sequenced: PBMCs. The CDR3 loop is CASSPPAVNSYGYTF. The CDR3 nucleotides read TGTGCCAGCAGTCCCCCTGCAGTTAATTCCTATGGCTACACCTTC.